This entry lists 22 T cell receptor beta chains sequenced from one sample in a study of blood T cells in healthy people across ages. For the second PCR, which ran for about 7 to 12 cycles, a sample-barcoded 5' primer and a J-beta primer mix were used. Via MiXCR, TCRdb re-called the 5' RACE reads, giving one row per CDR3 protein. The data contain 1.8 million or so distinct CDR3 sequences, about two fifths of them singletons. The material sequenced was blood. Receptors were obtained from a human donor in good health.

This chain joins TRBV6-2 or TRBV6-3 and TRBJ2-3, with a weak D call TRBD2 (6 bases). Germline V gene data show CDR1 as MNHEY and CDR2 as SVGEGT. This CDR3 contains 14 residues. V was shortened by 7 bases and J by 1 base, with 12 bases between the two germline ends. The CDR3 sequence: CASTQWGGTDTQYF. The CDR3 nucleotides are TGTGCCAGCACCCAGTGGGGGGGCACAGATACGCAGTATTTT.

In regard to this clonotype: The CDR3 ends on some other residue instead of the conserved phenylalanine or tryptophan, so this is likely a read error. The chain has TRBV12-3 or TRBV12-4 and TRBJ1-2; no firm D call. The V end lost 5 bases, the J end lost 8 bases, and 12 bases lay between the germline ends. This CDR3 has 12 amino acids. CDR3 DNA: TGTGCCAGCAGTCCCAACGTATGGGGCTACACCTTG. Translated: CASSPNVWGYTL.

The chain joins TRBV3-1 to TRBJ2-4; D is possibly TRBD1 (6 bases). Germline assignment: CDR1 LGHDT and CDR2 YNNKEL (reference sequence). The germline V and J ends were trimmed by 1 base and 13 bases, with 17 bases remaining between them. The CDR3 totals 14 residues. This chain's CDR3 is CASSQVWDTGDQYF. CDR3 DNA sequence: TGTGCCAGCAGCCAAGTTTGGGACACTGGGGACCAGTACTTC.

This sequence joins TRBV29-1 and TRBJ1-4; D gene ambiguous. The CDR3 runs to 11 residues. Germline assignment: CDR1 SQVTM and CDR2 ANQGSEA. V was shortened by 5 bases and J by 7 bases, with 8 bases between the two germline ends. CDR3 residues: CSVTAGEKLFF. As DNA, the CDR3 is TGCAGCGTTACAGCCGGTGAAAAACTGTTTTTT.

The chain uses TRBV20-1 and TRBJ2-1; TRBD1 or TRBD2 may be the D gene (5 bases each). The CDR3 consists of 16 residues. Looked up from germline, CDR1 is DFQATT and CDR2 is SNEGSKA (reference sequence). With 5 bases removed from V and 0 bases from J, the gap between germline ends came to 17 bases. Here the CDR3 reads CSASHSKGSSYNEQFF. The DNA for the CDR3 is TGCAGTGCTTCTCATTCCAAGGGGAGCTCCTACAATGAGCAGTTCTTC.

The rearrangement links TRBV3-1 to TRBJ2-3, with TRBD2 matching 10 bases. Looked up from germline, CDR1 is LGHDT and CDR2 is YNNKEL (reference sequence). The CDR3 has 17 residues. Trimming removed 0 bases from V and 0 bases from J; junction bases left unmatched: 3. The CDR3 DNA reads as TGTGCCAGCAGCCAAGAAGCGGGGGGGCCAAGCACAGATACGCAGTATTTT. Protein sequence: CASSQEAGGPSTDTQYF.

This sequence joins TRBV15 and TRBJ2-1, with 11 bases fitting TRBD2. V gave up 1 base and J gave up 12 bases; unmatched junction bases: 2. The CDR3 has 13 amino acids. Looked up from germline, CDR1 is LNHNV and CDR2 is YYDKDF (reference sequence). The chain's CDR3 is CATSRVGLAGQFF. CDR3 in DNA: TGTGCCACCAGCAGAGTTGGACTAGCGGGGCAGTTCTTC.

This clonotype was counted many times. V gene TRBV6-5 combines with J gene TRBJ2-5; TRBD1 matches at 8 bases. The CDR3 length is 13 residues. Germline CDR1 and CDR2: MNHEY and SVGAGI. V lost 6 bases, J lost 7 bases, and 7 bases stayed unmatched. As DNA, the CDR3 is TGTGCCAGCAGACGCAGGGGGCGAGCGACCCAGTACTTC. Translated, it gives CASRRRGRATQYF.

The chain uses TRBV7-8 and TRBJ1-1; D remains unclear. V gave up 5 bases and J gave up 3 bases, with 16 bases separating them. The CDR3 spans 15 residues. Germline V lookup: CDR1 SGHVS, CDR2 FQNEAQ. Written as DNA, the CDR3 is TGTGCCAGCAGCCCCCAACCGGAACTGGACACTGAAGCTTTCTTT. Translating it yields CASSPQPELDTEAFF.

The V gene is TRBV5-6, the J gene TRBJ1-2; D gene unclear. The germline V gene encodes CDR1 SGHDT and CDR2 YYEEEE. With 5 bases removed from V and 4 bases from J, the gap between germline ends came to 12 bases. This CDR3 spans 13 amino acids. CDR3 sequence: CASSEWEPYGYTF. CDR3 DNA sequence: TGTGCCAGCAGTGAGTGGGAGCCCTATGGCTACACCTTC.

This clonotype was counted a few times. The junction differs from germline at one of its ends, possibly a read error. The chain has TRBV24-1 and TRBJ2-1; 8 bases fit TRBD1. The CDR3 contains 16 residues. CDR1 and CDR2 from the germline V gene are KGHDR and SFDVKD. This CDR3 is CAIRSGRTGSYNEQFF. In nucleotides, the CDR3 is TGCGCCATCAGGAGTGGTAGGACAGGGTCCTACAATGAGCAGTTCTTC.

This clonotype has a handful of counts. The rearrangement uses TRBV19 and TRBJ2-6; the match to TRBD1 covers 8 bases. Germline V gene lookup returns CDR1 LNHDA and CDR2 SQIVND (reference sequence). The CDR3 runs 19 residues. The J segment lost 1 base and the V segment lost 5 bases, leaving 13 bases of the junction unmatched. The CDR3 sequence: CASSGGQVKPDSGANVLTF. In nucleotides, the CDR3 is TGTGCCAGTAGTGGGGGACAGGTAAAACCTGATTCTGGGGCCAACGTCCTGACTTTC.

The V and J genes are TRBV9 and TRBJ1-1, with 9 bases aligning to TRBD1. The trim removed 2 bases at V and 5 bases at J, leaving 7 bases unmatched. Germline V lookup: CDR1 SGDLS, CDR2 YYNGEE. This CDR3 is 15 amino acids long. CDR3 nucleotides: TGTGCCAGCAGCGTCCTTCCGGACAGGGGTACTGAAGCTTTCTTT. Protein: CASSVLPDRGTEAFF.

This clonotype showed up just a few times. The chain recombines TRBV7-2 with TRBJ2-1, with D perhaps assigned TRBD1 or TRBD2 (6 bases each). CDR1 and CDR2 (germline): SGHTA, FQGNSA. The V end was cut by 7 bases, the J end by 2 bases, with 15 bases between. The CDR3 runs to 15 residues. This CDR3 reads CASNPGGGTYNEQFF. CDR3 in DNA: TGTGCCAGCAACCCCGGAGGGGGGACCTACAATGAGCAGTTCTTC.

This chain connects TRBV4-1 to TRBJ2-2; 8 bases line up with TRBD1. Germline CDR1 reads MGHRA; CDR2 reads YSYEKL. Trimming removed 2 bases from V and 5 bases from J; junction bases left unmatched: 7. The CDR3 loop spans 16 amino acids. The CDR3 region is CASSQSRTGKTGELFF. The CDR3 DNA reads TGCGCCAGCAGCCAATCGAGGACAGGGAAGACCGGGGAGCTGTTTTTT.

CDR3 in amino acids: CASSQEWGVGYGYTF. DNA of the CDR3: TGTGCCAGCAGCCAAGAGTGGGGGGTCGGCTATGGCTACACCTTC. The chain links TRBV3-1 to TRBJ1-2, with TRBD1 as a possible D gene (5 bases). The V gene's germline CDR1 is LGHDT and CDR2 YNNKEL (reference sequence). The CDR3 runs 15 residues. The V and J ends lost 0 bases and 4 bases respectively, with 12 bases between them.

The chain couples TRBV9 to TRBJ1-2, with D unresolved. V was trimmed by 3 bases and J by 0 bases, leaving 12 bases between them. Germline CDR1 and CDR2: SGDLS and YYNGEE. This CDR3 is 15 amino acids long. The CDR3, as DNA: TGTGCCAGCAGCGCGGGCAGCATTACTAACTATGGCTACACCTTC. Protein sequence: CASSAGSITNYGYTF. Combining the CDR3 with reference TRBV9 and TRBJ1-2 gives the whole variable domain DSGVTQTPKHLITATGQRVTLRCSPRSGDLSVYWYQQSLDQGLQFLIQYYNGEERAKGNILERFSAQQFPDLHSELNLSSLELGDSALYFCASSAGSITNYGYTFGSGTRLTVV.

The chain links TRBV9 to TRBJ1-2, with 7 bases matching TRBD1. In germline, CDR1 is SGDLS, CDR2 YYNGEE. The CDR3 length is 15 residues. J was trimmed by 4 bases and V by 0 bases; bases with no gene match: 6. The CDR3 nucleotides read TGTGCCAGCAGCGTAGCGGCAGGGGGGATCTATGGCTACACCTTC. Its protein product is CASSVAAGGIYGYTF.

This clonotype has more than one count but fewer than ten. Here the CDR3 reads CSARDNRGAGEKLFF. CDR3 DNA: TGCAGTGCTAGAGACAACAGGGGAGCCGGTGAAAAACTGTTTTTT. The V call is TRBV20-1, the J call TRBJ1-4; 7 positions match TRBD1. The trim removed 0 bases at V and 7 bases at J, leaving 8 bases unmatched. Germline V CDR1 and CDR2: DFQATT, SNEGSKA (reference sequence). This CDR3 spans 15 amino acids.

The chain has TRBV24-1 and TRBJ2-1; TRBD2 agrees at 9 bases. CDR1 and CDR2 (germline): KGHDR, SFDVKD. CDR3 length equals 16 residues. The V gene end was trimmed by 4 bases and the J gene end by 9 bases; junction bases not matched to a gene: 12. The chain's CDR3 is CATSDTRSGGFGEQFF. DNA of the CDR3: TGTGCCACCAGTGACACCAGGAGCGGGGGGTTCGGTGAGCAGTTCTTC.

This clonotype has a handful of counts. The genes are TRBV19 and TRBJ1-5; the D gene is possibly TRBD1 (5 bases). Trimming removed 5 bases from V and 4 bases from J, with 30 bases in between. The CDR3 is 20 residues long. Germline V gene lookup returns CDR1 LNHDA and CDR2 SQIVND (reference sequence). In nucleotides, the CDR3 is TGTGCCAGTAGTGTTTCCTCGAGGGGCTCCTGGTCGGCCCCTAATCAGCCCCAGCATTTT. Its translation is CASSVSSRGSWSAPNQPQHF.

V gene TRBV6-5 combines with J gene TRBJ2-1; possibly TRBD2 for D (6 bases). This CDR3 comprises 16 residues. V lost 0 bases, J lost 6 bases, and 15 bases lay in between. The germline CDR1 and CDR2 sequences are MNHEY and SVGAGI. DNA for the CDR3: TGTGCCAGCAGTTACTCGGGGTTTGGGGGACTCAATGAGCAGTTCTTC. Its protein is CASSYSGFGGLNEQFF.